This passage covers 8 T cell receptor beta chains from one sample sequenced in a study of technical replicates of blood from a few donors. The repertoire was sequenced with immunoSEQ multiplex PCR; TCRdb's copy has only in-frame clones and lacks some. The repertoire has some 70,000 clones, about 97% of them found once; the top ten carry roughly 0.25%. Sequenced sample: T cells isolated from PBMCs. Every receptor here comes from a human donor in good health.

The V call is TRBV7-9, the J call TRBJ1-4; D possibly corresponds to TRBD1 (5 bases). The V gene's germline CDR1 is SEHNR and CDR2 FQNEAQ (reference sequence). The CDR3 consists of 13 residues. Trimming stripped 6 bases from V and 6 bases from J, with 11 bases between. CDR3 loop: CASRGGMDEKLFF. The CDR3, as DNA: TGTGCCAGCAGGGGGGGGATGGATGAAAAACTGTTTTTT.

J is TRBJ2-7 and V is TRBV30; 8 nucleotides agree with TRBD2. Trimming removed 8 bases from V and 7 bases from J; junction bases left unmatched: 10. Germline loops: CDR1 GTSNPN, CDR2 SVGIG (reference sequence). This CDR3 is built from 12 residues. CDR3 sequence reads: CAGGAGGWEQYF. Here the CDR3 DNA reads TGTGCCGGGGGCGCGGGGGGCTGGGAGCAGTACTTC.

This clone occurred once. The genes are TRBV6-5 and TRBJ2-4; tentatively, D is TRBD2 (5 bases). Germline V lookup: CDR1 MNHEY, CDR2 SVGAGI. CDR3 length: 15 residues. Trimming left V 0 bases short and J 1 base short, with 7 bases between. Here the CDR3 reads CASSYSGEAKNIQYF. The CDR3 bases are TGTGCCAGCAGTTACTCCGGGGAGGCCAAAAACATTCAGTACTTC.

This chain connects TRBV30 to TRBJ2-1; D possibly corresponds to TRBD2 (5 bases). Germline V gene lookup returns CDR1 GTSNPN and CDR2 SVGIG (reference sequence). The CDR3 runs 14 residues. The CDR3 DNA reads TGTGTGGTGCGGAGCGGTTTGGGTTACAATGAGCAGTTCTTC. Translation gives CVVRSGLGYNEQFF.

The J gene is TRBJ2-7, the V gene TRBV5-3; weak D call: TRBD1 (8 bases). TRBV5-3 carries the ORF label, with uncertain function. The CDR3 runs to 14 residues. The ends were cut back, 1 base at V and 4 bases at J, with 12 bases in the middle. CDR3 bases: TGTGCCAGAAGCTTGAACAGGGGGGGTTACGAGCAGTACTTC. Translating gives CARSLNRGGYEQYF.

This sequence joins TRBV7-9 and TRBJ2-2; D remains ambiguous. CDR3 length equals 15 residues. The germline V gene has CDR1 SEHNR and CDR2 FQNEAQ (reference sequence). Trimming took 0 bases from V and 3 from J, leaving 8 bases between them. This chain's CDR3 is CASSLALSDTGELFF. CDR3 coding DNA: TGTGCCAGCAGCTTAGCGCTTTCGGACACCGGGGAGCTGTTTTTT.

This clone has only one observation. The CDR3 here is CASSSGLAGSTDTQYF. The CDR3 bases are TGTGCCAGCAGTTCCGGACTAGCGGGATCCACAGATACGCAGTATTTT. The chain carries TRBV6-5 and TRBJ2-3; 12 bases match TRBD2. The V segment lost 4 bases and the J segment 2 bases; nucleotides outside the gene matches: 4. The CDR3 has 16 residues. The germline V gene encodes CDR1 MNHEY and CDR2 SVGAGI.

The chain uses TRBV19 and TRBJ2-5, with 8 positions matching TRBD1. Germline lookup yields CDR1 LNHDA and CDR2 SQIVND (reference sequence). V dropped 3 bases and J dropped 5; count of bases not matched to a gene: 11. CDR3 length: 16 amino acids. CDR3 coding DNA: TGTGCCAGTAGTATCGGCCGCGACAGGGGACGGGAGACCCAGTACTTC. The encoded protein is CASSIGRDRGRETQYF.